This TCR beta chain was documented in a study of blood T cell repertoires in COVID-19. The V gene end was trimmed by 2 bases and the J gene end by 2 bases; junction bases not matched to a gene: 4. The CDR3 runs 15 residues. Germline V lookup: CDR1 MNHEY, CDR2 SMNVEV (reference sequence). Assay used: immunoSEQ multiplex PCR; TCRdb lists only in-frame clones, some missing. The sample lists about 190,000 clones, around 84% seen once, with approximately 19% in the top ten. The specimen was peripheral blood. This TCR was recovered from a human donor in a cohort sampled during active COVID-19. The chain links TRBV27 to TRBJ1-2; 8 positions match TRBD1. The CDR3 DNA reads TGTGCCAGCAGTTTACGACAGGGGTGGAACTATGGCTACACCTTC. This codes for CASSLRQGWNYGYTF.